Each of the 18 T cell receptor beta chains below was sequenced from the same sample in a study of blood T cell repertoires in COVID-19. Repertoires were generated with immunoSEQ multiplex PCR, while TCRdb's copy carries only in-frame clones and drops some. The profile shows about 250,000 clones, about 85% of them singletons. The sequencing sample was made of peripheral blood. Every receptor here comes from a man aged 18 to 35 with active or convalescent COVID-19.

CDR3 loop: CASSLAGGKWENTEAFF. The DNA of the CDR3 is TGCGCCAGCTCCCTCGCCGGGGGGAAATGGGAGAACACTGAAGCTTTCTTT. The chain combines TRBV5-1 with TRBJ1-1; tentative D call: TRBD1 (5 bases). The CDR3 is made up of 17 amino acids. The V end was cut by 7 bases, the J end by 1 base, with 23 bases between. Per the germline V gene, CDR1 is SGHRS and CDR2 is YFSETQ.

The chain recombines TRBV19 with TRBJ1-5; the D gene is possibly TRBD1 (6 bases). V lost 5 bases and J lost 2, with 16 bases in between. The CDR3 loop spans 16 amino acids. CDR1 and CDR2 from the germline V gene are LNHDA and SQIVND (reference sequence). The CDR3 reads CASSLSQGWGNQPQHF. CDR3 coding DNA: TGTGCCAGTAGTCTTTCACAGGGTTGGGGCAATCAGCCCCAGCATTTT.

The V and J genes are TRBV7-2 and TRBJ1-2, with D unclear. V was trimmed by 0 bases and J by 6 bases, leaving 8 bases between them. The CDR3 has 13 amino acids. Looked up from germline, CDR1 is SGHTA and CDR2 is FQGNSA. The CDR3 protein is CASSLASFDGYTF. Written as DNA, the CDR3 is TGTGCCAGCAGCTTAGCTTCGTTCGATGGCTACACCTTC. Full variable domain (outside the CDR3, taken from reference TRBV7-2 and TRBJ1-2): GAGVSQSPSNKVTEKGKDVELRCDPISGHTALYWYRQSLGQGLEFLIYFQGNSAPDKSGLPSDRFSAERTGGSVSTLTIQRTQQEDSAVYLCASSLASFDGYTFGSGTRLTVV.

The chain uses TRBV12-3 or TRBV12-4 and TRBJ1-1; D not certain. The CDR3 runs to 13 residues. V lost 3 bases and J 1 base, leaving 6 bases between the germline ends. CDR3 in DNA: TGTGCCAGCAGTTTTAGAGGGAACACTGAAGCTTTCTTT. Translated: CASSFRGNTEAFF.

The chain carries TRBV7-8 and TRBJ2-7; D is uncertain. CDR1 and CDR2 from the germline V gene are SGHVS and FQNEAQ. Trimming stripped 4 bases from V and 6 bases from J, with 16 bases between. The CDR3 is made up of 14 amino acids. This chain's CDR3 is CASSSPRLSGEQYF. The CDR3 bases are TGTGCCAGCAGCTCCCCGAGGCTCAGTGGCGAGCAGTACTTC.

The rearrangement uses TRBV5-1 and TRBJ2-1; 15 bases map to TRBD2. In germline, CDR1 is SGHRS, CDR2 YFSETQ. CDR3 length: 17 amino acids. Trimming cost V 4 bases and J 6 bases; bases outside gene matches: 8. This chain's CDR3 is CASSPGLAGGPLNEQFF. The CDR3 DNA follows: TGCGCCAGCAGCCCCGGACTAGCGGGAGGGCCGCTCAATGAGCAGTTCTTC.

The rearrangement uses TRBV27 and TRBJ2-7; 7 nucleotides match TRBD1. This CDR3 has 19 residues. The V gene end was trimmed by 0 bases and the J gene end by 3 bases; junction bases not matched to a gene: 17. Germline V gene sequence: CDR1 MNHEY, CDR2 SMNVEV (reference sequence). CDR3 amino acids: CASSLSRRQGPSGDYEQYF. Written as DNA, the CDR3 is TGTGCCAGCAGTTTATCGAGGAGACAGGGTCCCTCTGGAGACTACGAGCAGTACTTC.

CDR3 bases: TGTGCCAGCTCACCCGGCAGGGGTAACACTGAAGCTTTCTTT. Its protein is CASSPGRGNTEAFF. The chain has TRBV18 and TRBJ1-1, with a tentative D call TRBD1 (6 bases). Trimming pared 3 bases from V and 2 bases from J, leaving 10 bases between. CDR3 length: 14 amino acids. The germline CDR1 and CDR2 sequences are KGHSH and LQKENI.

This clone was observed a few times. In the same sample, other DNA sequences code for this CDR3. The chain carries TRBV14 and TRBJ2-7; no clear D gene. This CDR3 is 15 amino acids long. CDR1 is SGHDN, CDR2 FVKESK, per germline. The ends were cut back, 0 bases at V and 2 bases at J, with 11 bases in the middle. CDR3 amino acids: CASSQDEALPYEQYF. The CDR3 bases are TGTGCCAGCAGCCAAGATGAAGCACTCCCCTACGAGCAGTACTTC.

This chain connects TRBV24-1 to TRBJ2-3; 9 bases align to TRBD1. Trimming removed 4 bases from V and 2 bases from J; junction bases left unmatched: 6. The CDR3 is 16 residues long. Germline V CDR1 and CDR2: KGHDR, SFDVKD. This CDR3 is CATSEPTGGFTDTQYF. The CDR3 DNA reads TGTGCCACCAGTGAACCGACAGGGGGATTCACAGATACGCAGTATTTT.

This clone was recorded once. The chain uses TRBV7-9 and TRBJ1-2, with D uncertain. Germline values: CDR1 SEHNR, CDR2 FQNEAQ (reference sequence). Trimming stripped 0 bases from V and 8 bases from J, with 7 bases between. The CDR3 length is 12 residues. Here the CDR3 reads CASSLAPGGYTF. In DNA, the CDR3 is TGTGCCAGCAGCTTAGCGCCGGGAGGCTACACCTTC.

The rearrangement links TRBV7-2 to TRBJ2-1; no firm D call. The CDR3 is made up of 12 amino acids. The V end lost 4 bases, the J end lost 9 bases, and 10 bases lay between the germline ends. Germline V CDR1 and CDR2: SGHTA, FQGNSA. The CDR3 region is CASSSGVFEQFF. Written as DNA, the CDR3 is TGTGCCAGCAGCTCCGGTGTTTTTGAGCAGTTCTTC.

The rearrangement joins TRBV11-2 to TRBJ2-1, with TRBD2 matching 8 bases. V lost 5 bases and J lost 12; bases outside the gene matches: 12. The CDR3 is 14 residues long. From germline, CDR1 is SGHAT and CDR2 FQNNGV. Written as DNA, the CDR3 is TGTGCCAGCAGCCGGGCGGGACTAGGTTTCGGGCAGTTCTTC. Amino acid sequence: CASSRAGLGFGQFF.

The CDR3 coding sequence is TGTGCCTGGAGTGGAATAATCGAGGGTAATGAAAAACTGTTTTTT. This codes for CAWSGIIEGNEKLFF. V is TRBV30 and J is TRBJ1-4; D call uncertain. Germline V CDR1 and CDR2: GTSNPN, SVGIG (reference sequence). This CDR3 region has 15 residues. V lost 1 base to trimming and J lost 4 bases, with 13 bases between them.

The chain links TRBV2 to TRBJ2-7; 9 nucleotides align to TRBD1. The CDR3 spans 15 residues. V trimming: 6 bases; J trimming: 3 bases; junction bases outside the gene matches: 9. CDR1 and CDR2 from the germline V gene are SNHLY and FYNNEI. CDR3 sequence (DNA): TGTGCCAGCAGCCAACCGGGACAGGGCCGCTACGAGCAGTACTTC. The encoded protein is CASSQPGQGRYEQYF.

This chain connects TRBV4-3 to TRBJ2-1, with TRBD2 identical over 13 bases. V was clipped by 2 bases and J by 5 bases; unmatched bases: 6. This CDR3 contains 17 residues. Germline CDR1 reads LGHNA; CDR2 reads YSLEER. CDR3 residues: CASSQYVLAGGNNEQFF. In nucleotides, the CDR3 is TGCGCCAGCAGCCAATACGTACTAGCGGGGGGGAACAATGAGCAGTTCTTC.

The chain uses TRBV27 and TRBJ1-2; no clear D. CDR1 and CDR2 (germline): MNHEY, SMNVEV (reference sequence). This CDR3 spans 13 amino acids. V was shortened by 3 bases and J by 2 bases, with 7 bases between the two germline ends. In DNA form, the CDR3 reads TGTGCCAGCAGTTTTTCCGTGAACTATGGCTACACCTTC. As protein: CASSFSVNYGYTF.

Remarks on this clone: The same CDR3 arises from other DNA sequences in this sample as well. The chain joins TRBV5-1 to TRBJ2-1; 10 bases fit TRBD2. This CDR3 has 16 residues. Trimming removed 0 bases from V and 2 bases from J; junction bases left unmatched: 2. Germline CDR1 reads SGHRS; CDR2 reads YFSETQ. CDR3 loop: CASSLASGGAYNEQFF. The CDR3 nucleotides are TGCGCCAGCAGCTTGGCCAGCGGGGGGGCCTACAATGAGCAGTTCTTC.